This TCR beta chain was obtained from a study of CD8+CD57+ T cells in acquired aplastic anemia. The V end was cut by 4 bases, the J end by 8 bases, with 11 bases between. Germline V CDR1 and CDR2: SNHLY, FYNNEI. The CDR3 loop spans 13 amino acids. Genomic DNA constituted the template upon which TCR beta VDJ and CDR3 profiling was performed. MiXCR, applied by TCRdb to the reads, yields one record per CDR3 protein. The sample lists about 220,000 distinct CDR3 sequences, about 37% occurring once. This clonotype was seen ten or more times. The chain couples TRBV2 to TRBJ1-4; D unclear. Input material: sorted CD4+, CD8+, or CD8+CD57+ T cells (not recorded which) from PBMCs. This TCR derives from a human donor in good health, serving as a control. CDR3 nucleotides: TGTGCCAGCAGTGTGGGTGCGGACGAAAAACTGTTTTTT. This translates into CASSVGADEKLFF.